The 17 T cell receptor beta chains below all came from one sample that was sequenced in a study of long-term antiretroviral therapy in people with HIV. Researchers ran immunoSEQ v3.0 at survey level. The assay was immunoSEQ multiplex PCR, and TCRdb's table has in-frame clones only and misses some. Of roughly 28,000 clones listed, roughly 78% are singletons. The sequences come from unsorted PBMCs, collected 0.3 years after starting antiretroviral therapy. The source of these receptors is a middle-aged man with HIV.

The chain has TRBV27 and TRBJ1-1, with TRBD1 matching over 9 bases. Trimming took 4 bases from V and 5 from J; bases not matched to a gene: 11. Germline V lookup: CDR1 MNHEY, CDR2 SMNVEV (reference sequence). This CDR3 has 16 residues. In nucleotides, the CDR3 is TGTGCCAGCAGTTCCCATCCCCCCGGGACAGGGACTGAAGCTTTCTTT. It codes for CASSSHPPGTGTEAFF.

The J gene is TRBJ2-3, the V gene TRBV13; D may be TRBD1 (6 bases). CDR1 PRHDT and CDR2 FYEKMQ come from the germline V gene (reference sequence). Trimming removed 5 bases from V and 5 bases from J, with 20 bases in between. CDR3 length equals 16 residues. CDR3 nucleotides: TGTGCCAGCAGCCCCCCTCGACAGGCTCGAGGAGATACGCAGTATTTT. It yields the protein CASSPPRQARGDTQYF.

The chain couples TRBV11-1 to TRBJ2-7, with D possibly matching TRBD2 (6 bases). The germline V and J ends were trimmed by 5 bases and 10 bases, with 15 bases remaining between them. Looked up from germline, CDR1 is SGHAT and CDR2 is FQDESV (reference sequence). The CDR3 covers 12 residues. The DNA of the CDR3 is TGTGCCAGCAGCAACTCCCGGGAGTCCCAGTACTTC. It specifies CASSNSRESQYF.

This chain connects TRBV4-3 to TRBJ2-5; D gene unclear. The CDR3 consists of 13 residues. Germline V lookup: CDR1 LGHNA, CDR2 YSLEER. The V end lost 1 base, the J end lost 7 bases, and 10 bases lay between the germline ends. In nucleotides, the CDR3 is TGCGCCAGCAGCCAAGTATCCCTGGGGACCCAGTACTTC. This encodes CASSQVSLGTQYF.

J is TRBJ1-4 and V is TRBV4-1; the D gene is possibly TRBD1 (5 bases). This CDR3 contains 14 residues. CDR1 and CDR2 (germline): MGHRA, YSYEKL. Trimming pared 5 bases from V and 6 bases from J, leaving 13 bases between. The CDR3: CASSLRQTDEKLFF. The DNA of the CDR3 is TGCGCCAGCAGCTTAAGACAGACAGATGAAAAACTGTTTTTT.

V is TRBV7-9 and J is TRBJ1-1; weak D call: TRBD1 (5 bases). The CDR3 is 16 residues long. With 6 bases removed from V and 1 base from J, the gap between germline ends came to 18 bases. Looked up from germline, CDR1 is SEHNR and CDR2 is FQNEAQ (reference sequence). CDR3 sequence (DNA): TGTGCCAGCAGTCTTGGGAGAGGGACGGGGAACACTGAAGCTTTCTTT. It specifies CASSLGRGTGNTEAFF.

This chain joins TRBV5-6 and TRBJ2-4, with 11 bases matching TRBD2. The germline gives CDR1 SGHDT, CDR2 YYEEEE. With 3 bases clipped from V and 7 bases from J, the junction kept 0 bases outside the gene matches. The CDR3 has 13 amino acids. CDR3 amino acids: CASSWTSGNIQYF. The CDR3 coding sequence is TGTGCCAGCAGCTGGACTAGCGGGAACATTCAGTACTTC.

The chain has TRBV19 and TRBJ1-1; 11 nucleotides match TRBD1. The germline gives CDR1 LNHDA, CDR2 SQIVND (reference sequence). This CDR3 is built from 16 residues. V dropped 6 bases and J dropped 3; count of bases not matched to a gene: 9. CDR3 nucleotide sequence: TGTGCCAGTAGGGGGGGGACAGGGGGATCAGACACTGAAGCTTTCTTT. Translation gives CASRGGTGGSDTEAFF.

V usage is TRBV7-9 and J usage is TRBJ2-3; D could derive from TRBD1 or TRBD2 (5 bases each). V shed 3 bases and J shed 5 bases, with 12 bases lying between them. CDR3 length: 14 amino acids. Germline V lookup: CDR1 SEHNR, CDR2 FQNEAQ (reference sequence). Here the CDR3 reads CASSFSGRRDTQYF. The DNA for the CDR3 is TGTGCCAGCAGCTTTTCGGGGCGGCGAGATACGCAGTATTTT.

This chain links TRBV4-2 with TRBJ1-1; D ambiguous. CDR1 and CDR2 (germline): LGHNA, YNFKEQ. The V end was cut by 4 bases, the J end by 1 base, with 10 bases between. The CDR3 contains 14 residues. CDR3 nucleotides: TGTGCCAGCAGCCCTGACGGAGAGAACACTGAAGCTTTCTTT. It codes for CASSPDGENTEAFF.

The V call is TRBV15, the J call TRBJ1-5, with a tentative D call TRBD1 (6 bases). Trimming left V 1 base short and J 4 bases short, with 20 bases between. The CDR3 length is 18 residues. Germline CDR1 and CDR2: LNHNV and YYDKDF (reference sequence). The CDR3 protein is CATSRAPRGGARNQPQHF. The CDR3 nucleotides read TGTGCCACCAGCAGAGCGCCCCGCGGGGGCGCGCGAAATCAGCCCCAGCATTTT.

In nucleotides, the CDR3 is TGTGCCAGCTCACCAACGGGGATCAGCAATCAGCCCCAGCATTTT. Its protein product is CASSPTGISNQPQHF. The V and J genes are TRBV18 and TRBJ1-5; unclear D gene. The CDR3 has 15 amino acids. V lost 2 bases, J lost 1 base, and 9 bases lay in between. Looked up from germline, CDR1 is KGHSH and CDR2 is LQKENI.

V usage is TRBV11-3 and J usage is TRBJ2-5, with D uncertain. The V and J ends lost 3 bases and 4 bases respectively, with 3 bases between them. The CDR3 loop spans 11 amino acids. Germline V lookup: CDR1 SGHNT, CDR2 YENEEA. The CDR3 sequence is CASSFSETQYF. DNA of the CDR3: TGTGCCAGCAGCTTTTCAGAGACCCAGTACTTC.

The gene calls are TRBV28 and TRBJ2-1, with D tentatively TRBD1 (6 bases). This CDR3 contains 12 residues. Trimming pared 10 bases from V and 5 bases from J, leaving 12 bases between. The germline CDR1 and CDR2 sequences are MDHEN and SYDVKM. The CDR3 region is CAIQDRNNEQFF. The CDR3 DNA follows: TGTGCCATCCAGGACAGAAACAATGAGCAGTTCTTC.

This clone has just one count. This chain connects TRBV6-5 to TRBJ2-5; D is perhaps TRBD2 (5 bases). Germline CDR1 and CDR2: MNHEY and SVGAGI. The CDR3 extends over 11 amino acids. Trimming stripped 6 bases from V and 3 bases from J, with 5 bases between. As DNA, the CDR3 is TGTGCCAGCAGACTAGAAGAGACCCAGTACTTC. Protein product: CASRLEETQYF.

This CDR3 reads CASSRGELDTQYF. CDR3 nucleotides: TGCGCCAGTAGTAGGGGGGAATTAGATACGCAGTATTTT. The chain joins TRBV4-1 to TRBJ2-3; D is possibly TRBD1 or TRBD2 (6 bases each). V was shortened by 9 bases and J by 5 bases, with 15 bases between the two germline ends. The CDR3 is 13 residues long. Per germline, CDR1 MGHRA and CDR2 YSYEKL.

J is TRBJ2-5 and V is TRBV5-1; 9 nucleotides match TRBD1. The better agreement between TRBJ2-7 and the DNA end casts doubt on the J call. The germline V gene has CDR1 SGHRS and CDR2 YFSETQ. The CDR3 loop spans 14 amino acids. The DNA of the CDR3 is TGCGCCAGCAGCTTCCGGGACAGGGTCTACGAGCAGTACTTC. Translated, it gives CASSFRDRVYEQYF.